A selection of T cell receptor beta chains follows, all from one sample in a study of early T cells in non-severe SARS-CoV-2 infection. Each CDR3 protein is one row after TCRdb ran MiXCR on the 5' RACE reads. The table shows just under 65,000 distinct CDR3 sequences, with around 6.5% occurring only once. Sequenced material: whole blood, taken at baseline. The receptors were sampled from an adult who was a healthcare worker with PCR-confirmed SARS-CoV-2 infection or an uninfected control (not recorded which). Both conserved end residues are part of each CDR3. Each record gives: J gene, clone size, V gene, D gene, CDR3 DNA, CDR3 protein. D genes are given only for firm matches. Clone size is stated in some rows and not others, as once, few, many or a class when expanded.

>TRBJ2-7|few|TRBV20-1|NA
TGCAGTGCTAGAGATAGCCTAGCCAACTACGAGCAGTACTTC
CSARDSLANYEQYF
>TRBJ1-3|many|TRBV4-1|TRBD1
TGCGCCAGCAGCCAAGAGGAGGACAGGGGGCGAGGAAACACCATATATTTT
CASSQEEDRGRGNTIYF
>TRBJ2-7|many|TRBV7-2|NA
TGTGCCAGCAGCCCGGCGGTGACGGTGCCGGCCTACGAGCAGTACTTC
CASSPAVTVPAYEQYF
>TRBJ1-2|many|TRBV28|TRBD1
TGTGCCAGCAGTTCTCAACAGGGGGGCTATGGCTACACCTTC
CASSSQQGGYGYTF
>TRBJ1-1|few|TRBV6-1|NA
TGTGCCAGCAGTTGGCCAGGAGAGAACACTGAAGCTTTCTTT
CASSWPGENTEAFF
>TRBJ1-2|few|TRBV7-8|NA
TGTGCCAGCAGCCCCACAGGGCAGACTGGGGGCTACACCTTC
CASSPTGQTGGYTF
>TRBJ2-7|many|TRBV4-1|TRBD1
TGCGCCAGCAGCCAATACTACAGGGGGTTTTACGAGCAGTACTTC
CASSQYYRGFYEQYF
>TRBJ2-7|NA|TRBV25-1|NA
TGTGCCAGCAGCCCGGACGATCCTGCCTACGAGCAGTACTTC
CASSPDDPAYEQYF
>TRBJ2-1|many|TRBV4-3|NA
TGCGCCAGCAGCCGAGGGACATCCGAAAGCTCCTACAATGAGCAGTTCTTC
CASSRGTSESSYNEQFF
>TRBJ2-2|many|TRBV12-3/TRBV12-4|TRBD2
TGTGCCAGCAGACTAGCGGGAGATGGGGAGCTGTTTTTT
CASRLAGDGELFF
>TRBJ2-1|NA|TRBV6-2/TRBV6-3|TRBD2
TGTGCCAGCAGCTTCCCTAGCGGGAGCTCCTACAATGAGCAGTTCTTC
CASSFPSGSSYNEQFF
>TRBJ2-1|many|TRBV20-1|TRBD2
TGCAGTGTGGAACTAGCGGCGGCAAATGAGCAGTTCTTC
CSVELAAANEQFF
>TRBJ2-7|many|TRBV7-2|TRBD1
TGTGCCAGCAGCCTGACAAGGACAGGCCTTTACGAGCAGTACTTC
CASSLTRTGLYEQYF
>TRBJ2-7|many|TRBV9|NA
TGTGCCAGCAGCGCGGACCCGCTCCCCTACGAGCAGTACTTC
CASSADPLPYEQYF
>TRBJ1-1|many|TRBV29-1|NA
TGCAGCGTTGAACGGGGGCCTGCCACTGAAGCTTTCTTT
CSVERGPATEAFF
>TRBJ2-5|NA|TRBV11-1|TRBD2
TGTGCCAGCAGCTCCGGGACTAGGCAAGAGACCCAGTACTTC
CASSSGTRQETQYF
>TRBJ1-1|many|TRBV7-3|NA
TGTGCCAGCAGCTTAACGGCAGGGGTGACTGAAGCTTTCTTT
CASSLTAGVTEAFF
>TRBJ1-2|NA|TRBV24-1|NA
TGTGCCACCCGTGGAGGGTCAAACTATGGCTACACCTTC
CATRGGSNYGYTF
>TRBJ2-5|many|TRBV10-3|TRBD2
TGTGCGACTAGCGGGGCTGGGTACCAAGAGACCCAGTACTTC
CATSGAGYQETQYF
>TRBJ2-2|many|TRBV10-3|NA
TGTGCCATCAGCTCGGGGGGCTCGAGAGTGACCGGGGAGCTGTTTTTT
CAISSGGSRVTGELFF
>TRBJ2-3|few|TRBV6-5|NA
TGTGCCAGCAGTAATAGAGGCACAGATACGCAGTATTTT
CASSNRGTDTQYF
>TRBJ2-3|many|TRBV7-9|TRBD2
TGTGCCAGCAGCTTAGTTCGAGCGGGAGTTGGTCTAGGCACAGATACGCAGTATTTT
CASSLVRAGVGLGTDTQYF
>TRBJ1-2|many|TRBV20-1|NA
TGCAGTGCTAGGGTCCGGGACCTCTATGGCTACACCTTC
CSARVRDLYGYTF
>TRBJ2-3|NA|TRBV6-2/TRBV6-3|NA
TGTGCCAGCAGTTCCCTCGGGCTAGCGACAGATACGCAGTATTTT
CASSSLGLATDTQYF
>TRBJ2-3|many|TRBV7-9|TRBD2
TGTGCCAGCAGCCCCCGGACTAGCGGATACAGCACAGATACGCAGTATTTT
CASSPRTSGYSTDTQYF
>TRBJ1-6|few|TRBV19|TRBD1
TGTGCCACTAAGACAACCGGGACAGGAATCTATAATTCACCCCTCCACTTT
CATKTTGTGIYNSPLHF
>TRBJ1-1|many|TRBV29-1|NA
TGCAGCGTTGCGGATGGCAGGGGCACTGAAGCTTTCTTT
CSVADGRGTEAFF
>TRBJ2-3|many|TRBV20-1|TRBD2
TGCAGTGCTAACCAAATAGCGGGAGCCTTCACAGATACGCAGTATTTT
CSANQIAGAFTDTQYF
>TRBJ2-1|few|TRBV7-2|TRBD2
TGTGCCAGCAGCTTAGATGACGGGACTAGCGGGAGAATCCACAATGAGCAGTTCTTC
CASSLDDGTSGRIHNEQFF
>TRBJ2-1|many|TRBV12-3/TRBV12-4|TRBD2
TGTGCCAGCAGTCTCCGGGGACTAGCGGGAGTAGGGGCCCCGAATGAGCAGTTCTTC
CASSLRGLAGVGAPNEQFF
>TRBJ2-1|NA|TRBV5-4|NA
TGTGCCAGCAGCCATTCGATTAATGAGCAGTTCTTC
CASSHSINEQFF
>TRBJ2-5|NA|TRBV6-2/TRBV6-3|TRBD1
TGTGCCAGCAGCCTACAGGGGGGCATAGAGACCCAGTACTTC
CASSLQGGIETQYF
>TRBJ1-5|many|TRBV20-1|NA
TGCAGTGCTAGAGACATGGGGGAGCCCCAGCATTTT
CSARDMGEPQHF
>TRBJ1-2|many|TRBV11-2|NA
TGTGCCAGCAGCCCACAGGACCACTATGGCTACACCTTC
CASSPQDHYGYTF
>TRBJ2-7|NA|TRBV27|NA
TGTGCCAGCATTGGGACGGATCCCTACGAGCAGTACTTC
CASIGTDPYEQYF
>TRBJ2-2|few|TRBV29-1|NA
TGCAGCGTTGAAGAAGTGACAGACCTGAACACCGGGGAGCTGTTTTTT
CSVEEVTDLNTGELFF
>TRBJ2-5|few|TRBV5-1|NA
TGCGCCAGCAGTACCCCGTCCCGGGAGACCCAGTACTTC
CASSTPSRETQYF
>TRBJ2-7|many|TRBV28|TRBD1
TGTGCCAGCAACCTTTCCGGGACAGGGGACAGGGGAGCCTACGAGCAGTACTTC
CASNLSGTGDRGAYEQYF